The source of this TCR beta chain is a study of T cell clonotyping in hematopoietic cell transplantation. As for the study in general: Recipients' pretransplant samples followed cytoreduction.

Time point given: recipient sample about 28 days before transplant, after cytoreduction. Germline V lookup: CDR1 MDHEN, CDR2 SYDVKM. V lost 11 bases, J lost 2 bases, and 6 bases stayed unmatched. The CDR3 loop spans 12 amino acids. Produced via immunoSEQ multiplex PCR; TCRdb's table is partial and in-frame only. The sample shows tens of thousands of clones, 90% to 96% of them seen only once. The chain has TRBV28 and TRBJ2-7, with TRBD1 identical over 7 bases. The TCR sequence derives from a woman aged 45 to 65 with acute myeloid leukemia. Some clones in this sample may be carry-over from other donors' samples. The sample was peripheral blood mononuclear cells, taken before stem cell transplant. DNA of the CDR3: TGTGCCGGGTCAACAGGGGCCTACGAGCAGTACTTC. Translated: CAGSTGAYEQYF.